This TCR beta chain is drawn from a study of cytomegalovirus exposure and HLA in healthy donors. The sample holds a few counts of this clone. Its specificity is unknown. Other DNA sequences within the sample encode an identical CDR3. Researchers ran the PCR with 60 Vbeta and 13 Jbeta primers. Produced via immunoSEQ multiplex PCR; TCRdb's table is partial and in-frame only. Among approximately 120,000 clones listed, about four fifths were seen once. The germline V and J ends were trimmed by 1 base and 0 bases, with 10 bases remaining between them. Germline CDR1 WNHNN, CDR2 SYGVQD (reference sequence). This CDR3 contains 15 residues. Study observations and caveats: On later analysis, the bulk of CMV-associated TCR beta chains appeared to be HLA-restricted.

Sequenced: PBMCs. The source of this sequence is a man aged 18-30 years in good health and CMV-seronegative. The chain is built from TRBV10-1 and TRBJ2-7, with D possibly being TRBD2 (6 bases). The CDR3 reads CASSEYRGSSYEQYF. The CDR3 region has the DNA TGCGCCAGCAGTGAGTATCGGGGGAGCTCCTACGAGCAGTACTTC.